Listed below are T cell receptor beta chains from one sample, sequenced in a study of T cells in severe cutaneous drug reactions. TCRdb reanalyzed the multiplex PCR reads, giving one entry per CDR3 protein sequence and no DNA. Its clone listing holds just over 20,000 distinct CDR3 sequences. The sample was PBMCs. The receptors derive from a human donor with toxic epidermal necrolysis, a severe cutaneous drug reaction. CDR3s include the opening cysteine and the closing phenylalanine or tryptophan. Clone size, where shown, is once, few, many, or a class for clones that have expanded.

j_call | clone_size | v_call | cdr3_aa
TRBJ1-2 | - | TRBV27 | CASSPSGQGYSNYGYTF
TRBJ2-1 | - | TRBV20-1 | CSASTGDYNEQFF
TRBJ2-7 | - | TRBV6-1 | CASRWNRDISYEQYF
TRBJ2-1 | - | TRBV5-1 | CASSFQREGWEAYNEQFF
TRBJ1-3 | - | TRBV6-5 | CASSYSKSGTGNTIYF
TRBJ2-1 | - | TRBV9 | CASSVGAREYNEQFF
TRBJ2-7 | medium-sized | TRBV9 | CASSVGATGGAYEQYF
TRBJ1-2 | - | TRBV28 | CASRPDGANYGYTF
TRBJ2-1 | - | TRBV5-1 | CASSVSGLAQNEQFF
TRBJ2-7 | - | TRBV6-5 | CASSYPRLVAGGSYEQYF
TRBJ2-5 | - | TRBV20-1 | CSAQTGGSQKTQYF